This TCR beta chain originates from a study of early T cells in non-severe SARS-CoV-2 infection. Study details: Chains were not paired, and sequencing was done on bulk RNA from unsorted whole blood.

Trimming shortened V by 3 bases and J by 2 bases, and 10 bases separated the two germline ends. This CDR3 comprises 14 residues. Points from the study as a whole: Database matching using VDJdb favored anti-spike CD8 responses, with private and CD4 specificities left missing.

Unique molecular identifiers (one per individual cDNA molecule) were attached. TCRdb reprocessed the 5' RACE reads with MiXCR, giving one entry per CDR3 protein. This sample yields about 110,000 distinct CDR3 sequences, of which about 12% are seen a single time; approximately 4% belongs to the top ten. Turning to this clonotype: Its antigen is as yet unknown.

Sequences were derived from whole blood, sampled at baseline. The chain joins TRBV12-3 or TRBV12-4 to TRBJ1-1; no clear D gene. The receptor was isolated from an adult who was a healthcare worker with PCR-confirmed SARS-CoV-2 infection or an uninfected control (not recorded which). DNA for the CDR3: TGTGCCAGCAGTTTGACGTCTTTTAACACTGAAGCTTTCTTT. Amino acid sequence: CASSLTSFNTEAFF.